This TCR beta chain was captured in a study of blood T cells in healthy people across ages (dated by TCRdb to between 2014 and 2016). Background for the entire study: Template switching captured roughly one uniquely barcoded TCR beta cDNA molecule per two T cells in model experiments. Using deep sequencing normalized with unique cDNA molecular identifiers, the study measured how TCR beta repertoire diversity changes with age. Four age groups were formed from the donors: young (average about 16 years), middle-aged (around 37), aged (more than 55) and long-lived (around 82). Donors of different ages were randomly distributed across sequencing lanes to avoid experimental bias. Two additional independent replicas of 1 million unique cDNA reads from the same blood draw were analyzed for two donors (one aged 18 to 29 and one aged 80 or older).

The library relied on 5' RACE. The data were produced on an Illumina HiSeq 2500. The second PCR ran for about 6 to 11 cycles and used a J-beta primer mix along with a sample-barcoded 5' primer. A template-switch 5' adaptor carrying 12 random nucleotides introduced a unique molecular identifier onto each TCR beta cDNA molecule. Each sample yielded at least 2.5 million CDR3-containing paired-end reads. All of the RNA was converted into first-strand cDNA using the Mint cDNA synthesis kit, with a TRBC-specific oligonucleotide serving as the primer. After uracil-DNA glycosylase treatment, a first 18-cycle PCR used universal primers M1SS and BC2_uni_R on all cDNA. The authors' pipeline ran thus. Each sample was normalized by randomly selecting 1 million high-quality reads, each carrying a distinct molecular identifier. Instead of being binned into consensus sequences, reads with shared molecular identifiers were discarded. MiTCR, with a Q25 quality threshold and the strictest error-elimination algorithm, was used for CDR3 identification, clonotype clustering and error correction. Lower-bound total TCR beta diversity was estimated with a nonparametric unseen species model using Euler transformation. TCRdb redid the processing of the public reads, applying fastp at Q25 and MiXCR, and retained in-frame beta chains. CDR3 protein sequences are deduplicated, and each keeps its most common genes and DNA. TCRdb, not the authors, supplied the V and J calls. In this sample the table shows over 950,000 distinct CDR3 sequences, 51% of which occur a single time. The ten largest clonotypes hold over 20% of the sample.

Concerning this clonotype itself: Its antigen is currently not known. No base qualities exist here, and no much larger clone lies one base off it.

Systemically healthy Caucasian individuals from Russia, 39 in total and aged roughly 6 to 95 years, were included as donors. Approximately 9 milliliters of peripheral blood were collected from each donor into EDTA-treated Vacutainer tubes. PBMCs were isolated by Ficoll-Paque density-gradient centrifugation, with at least 7 million obtained per sample. Total RNA, at least 6 micrograms per sample, was extracted from PBMCs with Trizol reagent. For every donor, flow cytometry on a PBMC aliquot measured the percentage of naive CD45RAhigh/CD27high T cells. The research as a whole found: Because donor CMV infection status was unknown, age-related changes in expanded clonotypes were potentially confounded. Compared with the aged group, the long-lived group had more naive CD4+ T cells, fewer expanded clones and increased TCR diversity, suggesting age selection. Since profiling was done on bulk unsorted PBMCs, naive and antigen-experienced compartments could not be conclusively compared. The percentage of naive T cells measured by flow cytometry correlated strongly with observed TCR beta diversity. As age increased, observed TCR beta diversity per million T cells dropped in a roughly linear way, and a significant reduction was already evident by age roughly 40. Estimates of total diversity based on one million sequenced T cells were regarded as lower bounds and as underestimates.

The CDR3 runs 17 amino acids, cysteine and phenylalanine included. Of all the DNA, just the CDR3 is kept, 51 bases in frame from base 1. CDR1 and CDR2 were assigned from the germline V gene as SGHAT and FQNNGV. V is cut back by 6 bases and J by 4 bases, with 7 bases in the junction unmatched. The material sequenced was blood. The chain is made from TRBV11-2 and TRBJ2-2; 14 bases in between match TRBD2. The clonotype comes from a woman aged 60 to 75 in good health. In nucleotide form, the sequence is TGTGCCAGCAGGGAACCGGGACTAGCGGGAGCCACCGGGGAGCTGTTTTTT. It is translated as CASREPGLAGATGELFF.